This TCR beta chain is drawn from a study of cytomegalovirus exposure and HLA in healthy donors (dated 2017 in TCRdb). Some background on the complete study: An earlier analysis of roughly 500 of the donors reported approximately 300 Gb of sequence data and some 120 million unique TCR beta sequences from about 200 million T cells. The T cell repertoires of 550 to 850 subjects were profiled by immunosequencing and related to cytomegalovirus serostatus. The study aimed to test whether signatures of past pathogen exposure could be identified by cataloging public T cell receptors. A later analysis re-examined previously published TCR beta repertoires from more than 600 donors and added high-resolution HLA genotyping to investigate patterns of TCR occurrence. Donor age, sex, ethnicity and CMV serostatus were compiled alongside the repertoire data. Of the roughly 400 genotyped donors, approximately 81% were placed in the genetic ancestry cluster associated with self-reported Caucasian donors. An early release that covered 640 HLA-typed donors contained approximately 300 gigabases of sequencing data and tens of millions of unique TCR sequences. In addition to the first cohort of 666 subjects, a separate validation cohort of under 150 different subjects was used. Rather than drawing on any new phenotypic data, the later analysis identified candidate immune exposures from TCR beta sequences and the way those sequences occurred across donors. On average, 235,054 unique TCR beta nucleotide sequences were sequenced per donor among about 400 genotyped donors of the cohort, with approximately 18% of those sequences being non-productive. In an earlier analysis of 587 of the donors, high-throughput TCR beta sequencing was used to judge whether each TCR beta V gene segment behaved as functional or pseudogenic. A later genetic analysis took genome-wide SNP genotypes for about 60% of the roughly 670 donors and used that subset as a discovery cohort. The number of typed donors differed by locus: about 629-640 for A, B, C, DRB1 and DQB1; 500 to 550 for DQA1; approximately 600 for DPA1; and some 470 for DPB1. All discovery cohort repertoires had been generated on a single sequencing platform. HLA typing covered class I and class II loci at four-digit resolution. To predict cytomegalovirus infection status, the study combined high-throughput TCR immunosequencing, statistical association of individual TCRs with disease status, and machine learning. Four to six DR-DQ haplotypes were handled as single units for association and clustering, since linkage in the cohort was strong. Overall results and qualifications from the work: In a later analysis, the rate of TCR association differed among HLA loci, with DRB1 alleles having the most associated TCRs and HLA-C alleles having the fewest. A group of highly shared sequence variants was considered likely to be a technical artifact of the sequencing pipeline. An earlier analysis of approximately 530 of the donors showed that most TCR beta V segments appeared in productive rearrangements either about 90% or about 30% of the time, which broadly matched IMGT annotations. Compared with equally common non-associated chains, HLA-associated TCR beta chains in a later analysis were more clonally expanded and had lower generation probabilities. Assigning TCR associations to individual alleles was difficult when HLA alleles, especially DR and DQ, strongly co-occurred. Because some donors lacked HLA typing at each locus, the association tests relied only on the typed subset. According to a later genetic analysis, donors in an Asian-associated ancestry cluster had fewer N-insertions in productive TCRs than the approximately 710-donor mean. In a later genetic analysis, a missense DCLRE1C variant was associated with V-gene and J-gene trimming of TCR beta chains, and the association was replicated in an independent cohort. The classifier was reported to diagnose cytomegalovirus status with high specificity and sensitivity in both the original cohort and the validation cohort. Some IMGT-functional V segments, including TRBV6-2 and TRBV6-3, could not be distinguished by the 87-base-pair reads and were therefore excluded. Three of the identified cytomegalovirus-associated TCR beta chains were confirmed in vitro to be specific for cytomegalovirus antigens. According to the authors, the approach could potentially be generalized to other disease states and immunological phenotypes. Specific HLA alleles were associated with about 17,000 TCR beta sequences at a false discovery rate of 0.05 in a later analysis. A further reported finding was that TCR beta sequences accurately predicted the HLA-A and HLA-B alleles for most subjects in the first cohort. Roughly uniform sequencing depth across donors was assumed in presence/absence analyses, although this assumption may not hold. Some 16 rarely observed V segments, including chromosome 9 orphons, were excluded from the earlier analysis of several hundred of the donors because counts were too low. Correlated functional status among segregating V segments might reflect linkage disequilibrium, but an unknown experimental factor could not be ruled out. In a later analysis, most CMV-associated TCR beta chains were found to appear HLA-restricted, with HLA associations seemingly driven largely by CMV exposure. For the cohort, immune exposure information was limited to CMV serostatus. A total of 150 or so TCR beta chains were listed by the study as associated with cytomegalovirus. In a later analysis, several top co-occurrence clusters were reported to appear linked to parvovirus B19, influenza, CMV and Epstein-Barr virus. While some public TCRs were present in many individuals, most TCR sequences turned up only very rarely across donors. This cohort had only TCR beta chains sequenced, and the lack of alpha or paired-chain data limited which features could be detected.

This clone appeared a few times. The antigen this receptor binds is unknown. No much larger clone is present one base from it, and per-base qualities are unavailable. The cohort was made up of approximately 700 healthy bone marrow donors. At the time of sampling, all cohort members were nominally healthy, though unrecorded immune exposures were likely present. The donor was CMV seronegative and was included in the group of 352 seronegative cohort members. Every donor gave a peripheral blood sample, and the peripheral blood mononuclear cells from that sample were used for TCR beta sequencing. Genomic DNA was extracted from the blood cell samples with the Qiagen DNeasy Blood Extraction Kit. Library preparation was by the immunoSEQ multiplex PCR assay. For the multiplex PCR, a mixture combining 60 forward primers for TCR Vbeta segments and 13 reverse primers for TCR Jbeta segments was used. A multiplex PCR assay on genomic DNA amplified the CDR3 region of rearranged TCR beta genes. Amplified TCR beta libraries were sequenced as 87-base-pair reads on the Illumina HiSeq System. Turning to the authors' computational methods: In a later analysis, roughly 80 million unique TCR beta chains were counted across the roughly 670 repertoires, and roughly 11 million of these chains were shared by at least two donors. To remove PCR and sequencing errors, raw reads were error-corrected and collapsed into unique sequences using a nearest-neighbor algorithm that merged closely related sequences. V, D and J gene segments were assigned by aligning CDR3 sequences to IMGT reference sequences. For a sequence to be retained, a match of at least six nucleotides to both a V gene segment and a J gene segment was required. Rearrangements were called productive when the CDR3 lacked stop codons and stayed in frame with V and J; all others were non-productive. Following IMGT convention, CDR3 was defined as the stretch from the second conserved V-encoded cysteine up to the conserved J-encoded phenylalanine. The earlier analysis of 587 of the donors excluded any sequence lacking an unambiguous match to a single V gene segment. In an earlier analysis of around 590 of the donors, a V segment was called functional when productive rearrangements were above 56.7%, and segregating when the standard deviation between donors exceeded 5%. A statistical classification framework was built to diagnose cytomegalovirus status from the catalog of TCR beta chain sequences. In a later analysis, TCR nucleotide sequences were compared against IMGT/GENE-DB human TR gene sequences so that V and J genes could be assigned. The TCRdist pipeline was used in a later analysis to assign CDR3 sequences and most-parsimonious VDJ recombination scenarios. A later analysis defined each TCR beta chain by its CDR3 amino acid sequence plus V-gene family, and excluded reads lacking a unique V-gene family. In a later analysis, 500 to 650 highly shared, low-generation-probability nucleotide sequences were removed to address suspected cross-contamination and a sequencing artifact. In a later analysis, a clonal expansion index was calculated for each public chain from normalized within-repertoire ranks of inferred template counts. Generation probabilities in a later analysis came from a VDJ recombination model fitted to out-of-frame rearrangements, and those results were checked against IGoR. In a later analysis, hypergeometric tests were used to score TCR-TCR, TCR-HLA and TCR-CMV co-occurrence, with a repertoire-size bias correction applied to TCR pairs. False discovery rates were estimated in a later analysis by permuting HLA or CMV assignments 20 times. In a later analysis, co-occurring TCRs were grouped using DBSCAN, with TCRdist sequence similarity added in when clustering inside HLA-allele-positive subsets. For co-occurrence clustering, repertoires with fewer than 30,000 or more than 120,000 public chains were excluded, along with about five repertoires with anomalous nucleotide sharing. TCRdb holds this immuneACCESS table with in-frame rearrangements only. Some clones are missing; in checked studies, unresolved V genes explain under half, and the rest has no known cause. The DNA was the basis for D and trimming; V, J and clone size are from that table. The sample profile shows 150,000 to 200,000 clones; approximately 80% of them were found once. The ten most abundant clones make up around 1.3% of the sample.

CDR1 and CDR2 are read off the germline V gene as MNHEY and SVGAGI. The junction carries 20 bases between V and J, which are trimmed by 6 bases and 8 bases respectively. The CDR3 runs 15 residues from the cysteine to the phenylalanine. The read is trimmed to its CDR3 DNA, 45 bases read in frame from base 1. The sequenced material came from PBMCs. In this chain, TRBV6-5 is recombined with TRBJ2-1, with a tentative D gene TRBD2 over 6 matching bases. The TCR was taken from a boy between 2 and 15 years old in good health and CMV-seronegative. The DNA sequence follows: TGTGCCAGCAGCCAACTCAGATCGGGGGTAGATGAGCAGTTCTTC. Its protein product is CASSQLRSGVDEQFF.